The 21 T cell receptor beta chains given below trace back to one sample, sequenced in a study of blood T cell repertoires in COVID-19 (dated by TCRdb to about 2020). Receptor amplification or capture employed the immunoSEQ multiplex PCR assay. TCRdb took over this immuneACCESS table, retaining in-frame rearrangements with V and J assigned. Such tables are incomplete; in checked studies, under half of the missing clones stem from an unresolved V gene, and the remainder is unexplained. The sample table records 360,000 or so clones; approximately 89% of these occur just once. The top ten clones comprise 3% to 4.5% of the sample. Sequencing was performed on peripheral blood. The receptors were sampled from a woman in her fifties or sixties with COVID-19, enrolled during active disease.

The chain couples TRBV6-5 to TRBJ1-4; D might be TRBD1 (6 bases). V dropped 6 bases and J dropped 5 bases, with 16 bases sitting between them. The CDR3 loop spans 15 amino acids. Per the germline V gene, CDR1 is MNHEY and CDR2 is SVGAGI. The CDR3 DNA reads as TGTGCCAGCAGCCAGAACAGGGAAGGGAATGAAAAACTGTTTTTT. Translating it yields CASSQNREGNEKLFF.

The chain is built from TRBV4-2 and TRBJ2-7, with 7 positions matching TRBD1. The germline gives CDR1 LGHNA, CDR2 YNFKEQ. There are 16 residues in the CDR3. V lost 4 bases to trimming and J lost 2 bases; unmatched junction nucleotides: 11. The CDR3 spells CASSPLQGVSTYEQYF. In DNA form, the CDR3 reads TGTGCCAGCAGCCCTCTCCAGGGGGTCTCTACCTACGAGCAGTACTTC.

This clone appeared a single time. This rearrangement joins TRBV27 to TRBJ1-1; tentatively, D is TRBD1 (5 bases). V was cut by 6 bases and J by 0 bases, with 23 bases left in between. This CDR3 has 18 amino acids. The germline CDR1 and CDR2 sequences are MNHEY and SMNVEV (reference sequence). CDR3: CASSDSYPGVSMNTEAFF. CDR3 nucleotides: TGTGCCAGCAGCGATTCTTACCCGGGGGTCTCCATGAACACTGAAGCTTTCTTT.

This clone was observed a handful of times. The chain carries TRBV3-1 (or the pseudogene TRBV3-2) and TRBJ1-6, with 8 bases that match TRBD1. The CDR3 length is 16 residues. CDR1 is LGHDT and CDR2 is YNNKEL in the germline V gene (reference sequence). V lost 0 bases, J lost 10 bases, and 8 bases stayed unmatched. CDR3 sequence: CASSQDLGRGRSPLHF. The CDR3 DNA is TGTGCCAGCAGCCAAGATCTAGGCAGGGGGCGGTCACCCCTCCACTTT.

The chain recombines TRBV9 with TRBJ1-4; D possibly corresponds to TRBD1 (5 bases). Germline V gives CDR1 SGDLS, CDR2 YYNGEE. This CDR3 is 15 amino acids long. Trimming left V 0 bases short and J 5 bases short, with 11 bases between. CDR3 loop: CASSVEGVSNEKLFF. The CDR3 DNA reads TGTGCCAGCAGCGTAGAAGGGGTCTCCAATGAAAAACTGTTTTTT.

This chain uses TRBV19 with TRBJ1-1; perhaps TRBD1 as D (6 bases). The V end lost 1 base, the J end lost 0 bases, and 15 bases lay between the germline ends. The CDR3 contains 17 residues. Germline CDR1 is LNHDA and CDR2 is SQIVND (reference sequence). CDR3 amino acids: CASSIGGGRTLNTEAFF. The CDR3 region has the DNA TGTGCCAGTAGTATAGGGGGGGGCCGGACCCTGAACACTGAAGCTTTCTTT.

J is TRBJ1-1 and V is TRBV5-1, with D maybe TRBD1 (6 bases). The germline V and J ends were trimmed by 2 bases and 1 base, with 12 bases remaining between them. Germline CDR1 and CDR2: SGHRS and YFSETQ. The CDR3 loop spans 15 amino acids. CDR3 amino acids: CASSFVGGQNTEAFF. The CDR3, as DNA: TGCGCCAGCAGCTTCGTTGGGGGACAGAACACTGAAGCTTTCTTT.

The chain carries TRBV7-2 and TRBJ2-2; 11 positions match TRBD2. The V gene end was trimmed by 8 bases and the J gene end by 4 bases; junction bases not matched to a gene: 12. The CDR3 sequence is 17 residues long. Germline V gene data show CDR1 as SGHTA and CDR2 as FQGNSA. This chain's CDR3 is CASSRGLLAGGTGELFF. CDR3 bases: TGTGCCAGCTCCCGAGGGCTTCTAGCGGGAGGCACCGGGGAGCTGTTTTTT.

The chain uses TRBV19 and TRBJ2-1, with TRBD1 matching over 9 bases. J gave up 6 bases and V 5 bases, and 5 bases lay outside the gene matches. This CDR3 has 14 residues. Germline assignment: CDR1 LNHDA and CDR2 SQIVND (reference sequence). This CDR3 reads CASSGDREFNEQFF. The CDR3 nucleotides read TGTGCCAGTAGTGGGGACAGGGAATTCAATGAGCAGTTCTTC.

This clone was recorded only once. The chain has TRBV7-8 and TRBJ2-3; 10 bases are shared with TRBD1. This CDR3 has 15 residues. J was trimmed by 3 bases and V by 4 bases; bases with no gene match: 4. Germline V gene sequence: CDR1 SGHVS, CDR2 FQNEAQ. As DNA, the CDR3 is TGTGCCAGCAGCTGGGACAGGGGTGGTACAGATACGCAGTATTTT. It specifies CASSWDRGGTDTQYF.

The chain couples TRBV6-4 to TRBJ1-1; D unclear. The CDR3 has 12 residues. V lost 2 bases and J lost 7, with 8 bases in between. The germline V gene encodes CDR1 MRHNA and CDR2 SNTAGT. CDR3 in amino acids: CASSDRVGEAFF. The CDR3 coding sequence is TGTGCCAGCAGTGACCGGGTCGGTGAAGCTTTCTTT.

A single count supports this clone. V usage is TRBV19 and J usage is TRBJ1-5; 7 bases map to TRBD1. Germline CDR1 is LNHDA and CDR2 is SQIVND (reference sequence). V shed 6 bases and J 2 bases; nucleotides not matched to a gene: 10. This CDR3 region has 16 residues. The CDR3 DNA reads TGTGCCAGTAGGGTAGAAGGGGGCGCGGGCAATCAGCCCCAGCATTTT. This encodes CASRVEGGAGNQPQHF. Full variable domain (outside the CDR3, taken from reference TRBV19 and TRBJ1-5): DGGITQSPKYLFRKEGQNVTLSCEQNLNHDAMYWYRQDPGQGLRLIYYSQIVNDFQKGDIAEGYSVSREKKESFPLTVTSAQKNPTAFYLCASRVEGGAGNQPQHFGDGTRLSIL.

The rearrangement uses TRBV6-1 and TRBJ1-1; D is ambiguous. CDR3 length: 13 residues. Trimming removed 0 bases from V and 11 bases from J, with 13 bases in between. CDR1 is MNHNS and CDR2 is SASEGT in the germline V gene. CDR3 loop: CASSEALTPRAFF. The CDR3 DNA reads TGTGCCAGCAGTGAAGCCCTCACTCCCCGGGCTTTCTTT.

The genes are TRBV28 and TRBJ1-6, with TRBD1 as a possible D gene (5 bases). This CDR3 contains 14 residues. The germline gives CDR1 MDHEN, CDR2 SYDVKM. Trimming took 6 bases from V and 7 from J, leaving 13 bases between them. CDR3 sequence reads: CASRPTVFNSPLHF. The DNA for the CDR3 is TGTGCCAGCAGGCCGACAGTATTCAATTCACCCCTCCACTTT.

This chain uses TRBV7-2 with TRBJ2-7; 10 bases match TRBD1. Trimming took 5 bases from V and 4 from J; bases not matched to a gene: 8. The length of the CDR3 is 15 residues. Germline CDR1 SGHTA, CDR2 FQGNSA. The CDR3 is CASSPAGTGVYEQYF. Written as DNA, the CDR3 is TGTGCCAGCAGCCCCGCCGGGACAGGGGTTTACGAGCAGTACTTC.

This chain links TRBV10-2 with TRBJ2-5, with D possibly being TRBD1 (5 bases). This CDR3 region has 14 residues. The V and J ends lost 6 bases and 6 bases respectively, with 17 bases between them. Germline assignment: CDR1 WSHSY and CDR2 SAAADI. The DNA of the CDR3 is TGCGCCAGCAGGCAGACAGAGTTAAGACAGACCCAGTACTTC. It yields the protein CASRQTELRQTQYF.

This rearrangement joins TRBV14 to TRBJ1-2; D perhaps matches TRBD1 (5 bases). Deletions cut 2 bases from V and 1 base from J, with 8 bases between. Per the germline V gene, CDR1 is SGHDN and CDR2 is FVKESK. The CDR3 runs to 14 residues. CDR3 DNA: TGTGCCAGCAGCCAAAGGAGGGGTAACTATGGCTACACCTTC. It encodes CASSQRRGNYGYTF. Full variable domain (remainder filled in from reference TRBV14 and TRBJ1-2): EAGVTQFPSHSVIEKGQTVTLRCDPISGHDNLYWYRRVMGKEIKFLLHFVKESKQDESGMPNNRFLAERTGGTYSTLKVQPAELEDSGVYFCASSQRRGNYGYTFGSGTRLTVV.

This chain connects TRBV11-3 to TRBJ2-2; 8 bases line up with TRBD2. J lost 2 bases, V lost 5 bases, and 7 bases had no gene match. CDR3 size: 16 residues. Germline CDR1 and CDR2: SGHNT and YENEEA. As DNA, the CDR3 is TGTGCCAGCAGCGAGGCGGGGGGCCTTAACACCGGGGAGCTGTTTTTT. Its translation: CASSEAGGLNTGELFF.

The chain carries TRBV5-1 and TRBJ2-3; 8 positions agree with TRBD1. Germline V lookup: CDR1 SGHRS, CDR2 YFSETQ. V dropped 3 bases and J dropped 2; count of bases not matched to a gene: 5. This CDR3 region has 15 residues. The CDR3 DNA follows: TGCGCCAGCAGCTACCTACAGGGGGTCACAGATACGCAGTATTTT. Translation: CASSYLQGVTDTQYF.

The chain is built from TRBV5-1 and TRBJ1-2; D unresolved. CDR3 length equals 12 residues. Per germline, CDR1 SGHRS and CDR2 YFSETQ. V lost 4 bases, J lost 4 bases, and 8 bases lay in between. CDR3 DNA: TGCGCCAGCAGCCCGGAGGGCTATGGCTACACCTTC. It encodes CASSPEGYGYTF.

The CDR3: CASSYGVGAYGYTF. In nucleotides, the CDR3 is TGTGCCAGCAGTTACGGGGTAGGGGCCTATGGCTACACCTTC. The rearrangement uses TRBV6-5 and TRBJ1-2; the D gene is possibly TRBD1 (5 bases). This CDR3 contains 14 residues. V was cut by 2 bases and J by 4 bases, with 11 bases left in between. CDR1 is MNHEY, CDR2 SVGAGI, per germline.